A selection of T cell receptor beta chains follows, all from one sample in a study of graft-versus-host responses after intestinal transplantation. Measured with immunoSEQ multiplex PCR; TCRdb has only the in-frame clones, and not every one. The data contain about 89,000 clones, 92% of them singletons. The antigens of these receptors remain unknown. The sequencing used unstimulated CD4+ T cells sorted from spleen or lymph node cells, collected before intestinal transplant. The receptors come from a human donor who received an intestinal transplant. The CDR3 runs from the conserved cysteine through the conserved F or W. Fields, in order: V gene, J gene, D gene, clone size, CDR3 protein, CDR3 DNA. D genes are given only for firm matches. Not all rows give a size; the values are once, few, many and, for expanded clones, a class.

v_gene: TRBV5-6
j_gene: TRBJ2-7
d_gene: TRBD2
abundance: once
CDR3aa: CASSLGTSGRYSYEQYF
CDR3nt: TGTGCCAGCAGCTTGGGGACTAGCGGGAGATACTCCTACGAGCAGTACTTC

v_gene: TRBV7-9
j_gene: TRBJ2-3
d_gene: TRBD2
abundance: -
CDR3aa: CASSLGALAGNADTQYF
CDR3nt: TGTGCCAGCAGCTTAGGCGCTCTAGCGGGAAATGCAGATACGCAGTATTTT

v_gene: TRBV27
j_gene: TRBJ1-5
d_gene: -
abundance: once
CDR3aa: CASSWGGDQPQHF
CDR3nt: TGTGCCAGCAGTTGGGGGGGCGATCAGCCCCAGCATTTT

v_gene: TRBV19
j_gene: TRBJ1-5
d_gene: TRBD1
abundance: -
CDR3aa: CASRGQGADSNQPQHF
CDR3nt: TGTGCCAGCCGGGGACAGGGGGCCGATAGCAATCAGCCCCAGCATTTT

v_gene: TRBV19
j_gene: TRBJ1-4
d_gene: -
abundance: few
CDR3aa: CASSRRGEKLFF
CDR3nt: TGTGCCAGTAGTCGCAGGGGAGAAAAACTGTTTTTT

v_gene: TRBV5-6
j_gene: TRBJ1-2
d_gene: TRBD1
abundance: -
CDR3aa: CASSPGTGHYGYTF
CDR3nt: TGTGCCAGCAGCCCCGGGACAGGGCACTATGGCTACACCTTC

v_gene: TRBV18
j_gene: TRBJ2-3
d_gene: -
abundance: -
CDR3aa: CASSPRLAGQVDTQYF
CDR3nt: TGTGCCAGCTCACCCCGGCTAGCGGGACAGGTAGATACGCAGTATTTT

v_gene: TRBV2
j_gene: TRBJ1-1
d_gene: -
abundance: -
CDR3aa: CASSEDWALNTEAFF
CDR3nt: TGTGCCAGCAGTGAAGATTGGGCGTTGAACACTGAAGCTTTCTTT

v_gene: TRBV19
j_gene: TRBJ2-2
d_gene: TRBD2
abundance: -
CDR3aa: CASSRTSGATGELFF
CDR3nt: TGTGCCAGTAGCCGAACTAGCGGAGCCACCGGGGAGCTGTTTTTT

v_gene: TRBV23-1
j_gene: TRBJ2-1
d_gene: -
abundance: -
CDR3aa: CASSQSRVSYNEQFF
CDR3nt: TGCGCCAGCAGTCAATCTAGGGTTTCCTACAATGAGCAGTTCTTC

v_gene: TRBV6-5
j_gene: TRBJ2-7
d_gene: -
abundance: -
CDR3aa: CASSYEDPPSYEQYF
CDR3nt: TGTGCCAGCAGTTACGAGGACCCCCCATCCTACGAGCAGTACTTC

v_gene: TRBV30
j_gene: TRBJ2-7
d_gene: -
abundance: once
CDR3aa: CAWTGRLAVDEQYF
CDR3nt: TGTGCCTGGACCGGGCGGCTAGCTGTCGACGAGCAGTACTTC

v_gene: TRBV6-6
j_gene: TRBJ1-1
d_gene: -
abundance: -
CDR3aa: CASSYVSGTLQGAFF
CDR3nt: TGTGCCAGCAGTTACGTTTCCGGAACTCTTCAGGGAGCTTTCTTT

v_gene: TRBV5-1
j_gene: TRBJ1-4
d_gene: TRBD1
abundance: -
CDR3aa: CASSPGTGGGFDEKLFF
CDR3nt: TGCGCCAGCAGCCCCGGGACAGGGGGCGGATTTGATGAAAAACTGTTTTTT

v_gene: TRBV15
j_gene: TRBJ2-4
d_gene: -
abundance: -
CDR3aa: CATSRGGTKNIQYF
CDR3nt: TGTGCCACCAGCAGAGGGGGAACCAAAAACATTCAGTACTTC

v_gene: TRBV4-1
j_gene: TRBJ2-1
d_gene: -
abundance: -
CDR3aa: CASSQDDSYNEQFF
CDR3nt: TGCGCCAGCAGCCAAGATGACAGTTACAATGAGCAGTTCTTC

v_gene: TRBV4-1
j_gene: TRBJ2-1
d_gene: -
abundance: -
CDR3aa: CASSHPVRDINNEQFF
CDR3nt: TGCGCCAGCAGCCATCCCGTCCGGGACATTAACAATGAGCAGTTCTTC

v_gene: TRBV19
j_gene: TRBJ2-7
d_gene: TRBD2
abundance: once
CDR3aa: CASSRRAAGGDEQYF
CDR3nt: TGTGCCAGTAGTCGCCGGGCAGCGGGAGGCGACGAGCAGTACTTC